This entry is about one TCR beta chain. These data belong to a study of OX40 agonist ivuxolimab in advanced cancers. The assay was immunoSEQ multiplex PCR, and TCRdb's table has in-frame clones only and misses some. The data hold around 98,000 clones, with approximately 90% observed a single time. The sample here was CD4+ or CD8+ T cells sorted from blood, taken in a trial of the OX40 agonist ivuxolimab. The sequence came from an adult with an advanced solid tumor such as melanoma, head and neck, liver or kidney cancer.

CDR3 DNA: TGTGCCAGCAGCCGTGAGCCGGGGGCCGCGGGGGAGCAGTACTTC. It yields the protein CASSREPGAAGEQYF. The rearrangement joins TRBV9 to TRBJ2-7; TRBD1 or TRBD2 may be the D gene (6 bases each). Trimming removed 4 bases at V and 7 bases at J, with 21 bases between. CDR1 and CDR2 (germline): SGDLS, YYNGEE. CDR3 length equals 15 residues.